This TCR beta chain is drawn from a study of cytomegalovirus exposure and HLA in healthy donors (dated by TCRdb to the late 2010s). About the study as a whole: An earlier analysis of some 620 of the donors reported 250 to 350 Gb of sequence data and around 120 million unique TCR beta sequences obtained from about 170 million T cells. An early release covering about 600 HLA-typed donors comprised roughly 300 gigabases of sequencing data and tens of millions of unique TCR sequences. Among the roughly 370 genotyped donors, approximately 81% belonged to the genetic ancestry cluster associated with self-reported Caucasian donors. The study aimed to test whether signatures of past pathogen exposure could be identified by cataloging public T cell receptors. Using immunosequencing, the study profiled T cell repertoires from 666 subjects and related those repertoires to cytomegalovirus serostatus. In addition to the first cohort of 650 to 800 subjects, a separate validation cohort of 130 or so different subjects was used. The study combined high-throughput TCR immunosequencing, statistical association of individual TCRs with disease status, and machine learning to predict cytomegalovirus infection status. A later analysis re-examined previously published TCR beta repertoires from roughly 650 donors and added high-resolution HLA genotyping to investigate patterns of TCR occurrence. Rather than drawing on any new phenotypic data, the later analysis identified candidate immune exposures from TCR beta sequences and the way those sequences occurred across donors. To decide whether each TCR beta V gene segment behaved as functional or pseudogenic, an earlier analysis of some 600 of the donors relied on high-throughput TCR beta sequencing. Donor age, sex, ethnicity and CMV serostatus were compiled together with the repertoire data. In a later genetic analysis, genome-wide SNP genotypes for about 55% of the 666 donors were used, and that subset was treated as a discovery cohort. All discovery cohort repertoires had been generated using a single sequencing platform. HLA typing included class I and class II loci at four-digit resolution. Typing coverage varied by locus: roughly 629-640 donors for A, B, C, DRB1 and DQB1; 522 for DQA1; around 610 for DPA1; fewer than 480 for DPB1. Because of strong linkage in the cohort, a handful of DR-DQ haplotypes were treated as single units for association and clustering. Among roughly 370 genotyped donors of the cohort, an average of around 240,000 unique TCR beta nucleotide sequences were sequenced per donor, about a sixth of them non-productive.

From the germline V gene, CDR1 is SNHLY and CDR2 is FYNNEI. The CDR3 contains 15 residues, cysteine and phenylalanine counted. Just the 45-base CDR3 DNA is kept, in frame starting at base 1. The junction carries 16 bases between V and J, which are trimmed by 8 bases and 3 bases respectively. Overall study results and their limits: A further reported finding was that TCR beta sequences accurately predicted the HLA-A and HLA-B alleles for most subjects in the first cohort. In a later genetic analysis, fewer N-insertions in productive TCRs were reported among donors in an Asian-associated ancestry cluster than the roughly 710-donor mean. Because counts were too low, about 15 rarely observed V segments, including chromosome 9 orphons, were left out of the earlier analysis of approximately 500 of the donors. Linkage disequilibrium might explain the correlated functional status among segregating V segments, but an unknown experimental factor could not be ruled out. Across donors, most TCR sequences were observed very rarely, whereas some public TCRs were present in many individuals. Several of the top co-occurrence clusters appeared to be linked to parvovirus B19, influenza, CMV and Epstein-Barr virus, according to a later analysis. Assigning TCR associations to individual alleles was difficult when HLA alleles, especially DR and DQ, strongly co-occurred. The authors suggested that the approach could potentially be generalized to other disease states and immunological phenotypes. Because some donors lacked HLA typing at each locus, the association tests relied only on the typed subset. Compared with equally common non-associated chains, HLA-associated TCR beta chains in a later analysis were more clonally expanded and had lower generation probabilities. An earlier analysis of approximately 590 of the donors showed that most TCR beta V segments appeared in productive rearrangements either about 87% or about 30% of the time, which broadly matched IMGT annotations. Sequencing depth was assumed to be roughly uniform across donors in the presence/absence analyses, though that assumption may not hold. Only TCR beta chains were sequenced in this cohort, and the absence of alpha or paired-chain data limited detectable features. Three of the identified cytomegalovirus-associated TCR beta chains were confirmed in vitro to be specific for cytomegalovirus antigens. In a later analysis, the rate of TCR association differed among HLA loci, with DRB1 alleles having the most associated TCRs and HLA-C alleles having the fewest. Cytomegalovirus status was reported to be diagnosed by the classifier with high specificity and sensitivity in both the original and validation cohorts. A cluster of highly shared sequence variants was judged likely to represent a technical artifact of the sequencing pipeline. Because the 87-base-pair reads could not distinguish some IMGT-functional V segments, including TRBV6-2 and TRBV6-3, those segments were excluded. A later genetic analysis associated a missense DCLRE1C variant with V-gene and J-gene trimming of TCR beta chains, and an independent cohort replicated the association. At a false discovery rate of 0.05, a later analysis linked around 17,000 TCR beta sequences to specific HLA alleles. A total of roughly 160 TCR beta chains were listed by the study as associated with cytomegalovirus. CMV serostatus was the only immune exposure information available for the cohort. A later analysis found that most CMV-associated TCR beta chains appeared HLA-restricted, with HLA associations seemingly driven largely by CMV exposure.

Notes on this clone: What this receptor recognizes is not known. No much larger clone exists at a distance of one base, and base qualities are not known.

The library was generated by the immunoSEQ multiplex PCR assay. For the multiplex PCR, a mixture combining 60 forward primers for TCR Vbeta segments and 13 reverse primers for TCR Jbeta segments was used. The CDR3 region of rearranged TCR beta genes was amplified from genomic DNA with a multiplex PCR assay. Amplified TCR beta libraries were sequenced as 87-base-pair reads on the Illumina HiSeq System. In the authors' own workflow: In a later analysis, tens of millions of unique TCR beta chains were counted across the roughly 670 repertoires, and roughly 9.9 million of these chains were shared by at least two donors. To remove PCR and sequencing errors, raw reads were error-corrected and collapsed into unique sequences using a nearest-neighbor algorithm that merged closely related sequences. Alignment of CDR3 sequences to IMGT reference sequences was used to assign V, D and J gene segments. For a sequence to be retained, at least a six-nucleotide match to both a V gene segment and a J gene segment was required. Rearrangements were called productive when the CDR3 lacked stop codons and stayed in frame with V and J; all others were non-productive. CDR3 was defined by IMGT convention, running from the second conserved V-encoded cysteine to the conserved J-encoded phenylalanine. The earlier analysis of some 600 of the donors excluded sequences that lacked an unambiguous match to a single V gene segment. In an earlier analysis of several hundred of the donors, V segments were called functional above 56.7% productive rearrangements and were called segregating when the between-donor standard deviation exceeded 5%. A statistical classification framework was built for diagnosing cytomegalovirus status from the catalog of TCR beta chain sequences. V and J gene assignment, in a later analysis, came from comparing TCR nucleotide sequences with IMGT/GENE-DB human TR gene sequences. In a later analysis, CDR3 sequences and most-parsimonious VDJ recombination scenarios were assigned using the TCRdist pipeline. A later analysis defined each TCR beta chain by its CDR3 amino acid sequence plus V-gene family, and excluded reads lacking a unique V-gene family. To address suspected cross-contamination and a sequencing artifact, a later analysis removed approximately 600 highly shared, low-generation-probability nucleotide sequences. In a later analysis, a clonal expansion index was calculated for each public chain from normalized within-repertoire ranks of inferred template counts. In a later analysis, generation probabilities were computed with a VDJ recombination model fitted to out-of-frame rearrangements, and the resulting probabilities were checked against IGoR. In a later analysis, TCR-TCR, TCR-HLA and TCR-CMV co-occurrence was scored with hypergeometric tests, and a repertoire-size bias correction was applied to TCR pairs. False discovery rates were estimated in a later analysis by permuting HLA or CMV assignments 20 times. In a later analysis, co-occurring TCRs were grouped using DBSCAN, and TCRdist sequence similarity was added for clustering within HLA-allele-positive subsets. For co-occurrence clustering, repertoires with fewer than 30,000 or more than 120,000 public chains were excluded, along with a handful of repertoires with anomalous nucleotide sharing. Here the immuneACCESS table is served through TCRdb, limited to in-frame sequences with V and J called. Missing clones are a known gap in these copies; in checked studies unresolved V genes cover under half, and the rest lacks a known reason. V and J calls and clone size are as listed in that table; D and trimming were resolved from the DNA. The sample table contains approximately 120,000 clones; only one count was recorded for 73% of them. Jointly, the top ten make up 4.5% to 5% of the sample.

The cohort was made up of 500 to 800 healthy bone marrow donors. At the time of sampling, every cohort member was nominally healthy, though immune exposures that went unrecorded were likely present. The donor tested CMV seropositive, placing the donor among the approximately 310 seropositive members of the cohort. Every donor gave a peripheral blood sample, and the peripheral blood mononuclear cells from that sample were used for TCR beta sequencing. The Qiagen DNeasy Blood Extraction Kit was used to extract genomic DNA from the blood cell samples. The sequence joins TRBV2 to TRBJ1-4, with the identity of the D gene unclear. The sample taken for sequencing was PBMCs. The TCR comes from a man aged 60 to 69 in good health and CMV-seropositive. The sequence in DNA is TGTGCCAGCCTCTCCTCCCGCGGGGCTAATGAAAAACTGTTTTTT. This codes for CASLSSRGANEKLFF.